A single sample gave rise to the 19 T cell receptor beta chains below, sequenced in a study of human T cells and chemical hapten exposure. MiXCR, applied by TCRdb to the RACE reads, yields one record per CDR3 protein. The data contain more than 100,000 distinct CDR3 sequences, approximately 15% of them seen just once; the ten biggest clones take up 0.8% to 1%. Described time point: patch test 1, 2 weeks after DPC sensitization. Noted treatment: therapeutic diphenylcyclopropenone sensitization with weekly scalp DPC. The source material was whole blood, sampled in connection with sensitization to the hapten diphenylcyclopropenone (DPC). Receptors were obtained from a man in his late teens or twenties with alopecia areata. Some clones in this sample may be carry-over from other donors' samples.

This clonotype was counted between two and nine times. V is TRBV7-2 and J is TRBJ1-3; D is unclear. The V gene's germline CDR1 is SGHTA and CDR2 FQGNSA. The CDR3 spans 15 residues. V lost 3 bases, J lost 0 bases, and 9 bases lay in between. CDR3 amino acids: CASSFGPNSGNTIYF. The CDR3 bases are TGTGCCAGCAGCTTCGGACCGAACTCTGGAAACACCATATATTTT. Variable domain in full (rest from reference TRBV7-2 and TRBJ1-3): GAGVSQSPSNKVTEKGKDVELRCDPISGHTALYWYRQSLGQGLEFLIYFQGNSAPDKSGLPSDRFSAERTGGSVSTLTIQRTQQEDSAVYLCASSFGPNSGNTIYFGEGSWLTVV.

This sequence joins TRBV29-1 and TRBJ2-3; D gene uncertain. V was shortened by 2 bases and J by 4 bases, with 4 bases between the two germline ends. CDR1 is SQVTM, CDR2 ANQGSEA, per germline. CDR3 length: 11 residues. CDR3 residues: CSVELADTQYF. In DNA form, the CDR3 reads TGCAGCGTTGAACTGGCAGATACGCAGTATTTT.

Note on this clonotype: It is unclear where the CDR3 begins or ends on the DNA, so no DNA is shown, and the CDR3 is as TCRdb lists it. The rearrangement joins TRBV7-9 to TRBJ2-4. Germline CDR1 reads SEHNR; CDR2 reads FQNEAQ (reference sequence). The CDR3 is 15 residues long, ends included. The CDR3 spells CASSSILRAKNIQYF.

This chain connects TRBV6-9 to TRBJ1-5, with D unresolved. V was trimmed by 10 bases and J by 4 bases, leaving 20 bases between them. The CDR3 length is 15 residues. Germline values: CDR1 MNHGY, CDR2 SVAAGI. This chain's CDR3 is CANLTEAVRNQPQHF. In nucleotides, the CDR3 is TGTGCCAACCTCACGGAGGCTGTTAGGAATCAGCCCCAGCATTTT.

The CDR3 DNA reads TGTGCCAGCAGCTTAGTTAGTGAGACCCAGTACTTC. Encoded protein: CASSLVSETQYF. V gene TRBV5-6 combines with J gene TRBJ2-5; no definite D call. CDR1 and CDR2 (germline): SGHDT, YYEEEE. V lost 2 bases, J lost 5 bases, and 7 bases lay in between. This CDR3 has 12 residues.

The rearrangement uses TRBV27 and TRBJ2-7; D not certain. V was pared by 5 bases and J by 1 base, with 12 bases between. CDR1 is MNHEY, CDR2 SMNVEV, per germline (reference sequence). The length of the CDR3 is 14 residues. CDR3 sequence: CASSLLGRSYEQYF. For the CDR3, the DNA is TGTGCCAGCAGTCTCCTCGGACGGTCCTACGAGCAGTACTTC.

The rearrangement uses TRBV5-1 and TRBJ2-5, with 9 bases identical to TRBD2. Looked up from germline, CDR1 is SGHRS and CDR2 is YFSETQ. The CDR3 sequence is 14 residues long. The trim removed 8 bases at V and 6 bases at J, leaving 11 bases unmatched. CDR3 sequence reads: CASALTSGPKTQYF. CDR3 bases: TGCGCCAGTGCCCTAACTAGCGGGCCAAAGACCCAGTACTTC. The complete variable domain, with remaining parts taken from reference TRBV5-1 and TRBJ2-5, reads KAGVTQTPRYLIKTRGQQVTLSCSPISGHRSVSWYQQTPGQGLQFLFEYFSETQRNKGNFPGRFSGRQFSNSRSEMNVSTLELGDSALYLCASALTSGPKTQYFGPGTRLLVL.

This clonotype has a handful of counts. The chain couples TRBV6-2 or TRBV6-3 to TRBJ2-1; D ambiguous. This CDR3 has 12 residues. V was shortened by 5 bases and J by 7 bases, with 9 bases between the two germline ends. Germline CDR1 and CDR2: MNHEY and SVGEGT. CDR3 sequence: CASSRVRNEQFF. In DNA form, the CDR3 reads TGTGCCAGCAGTCGGGTTAGGAATGAGCAGTTCTTC.

This clonotype has a handful of counts. The chain recombines TRBV5-1 with TRBJ2-2, with D tentatively TRBD1 (5 bases). Germline V gene lookup returns CDR1 SGHRS and CDR2 YFSETQ. CDR3 length: 16 residues. The V end was cut by 1 base, the J end by 1 base, with 11 bases between. This chain's CDR3 is CASSLRLRENTGELFF. Here the CDR3 DNA reads TGCGCCAGCAGCTTGAGGCTCAGGGAGAACACCGGGGAGCTGTTTTTT.

The chain links TRBV4-3 to TRBJ2-2, with D maybe TRBD1 (6 bases). Germline values: CDR1 LGHNA, CDR2 YSLEER. The V gene lost 0 bases and the J gene lost 6 bases, with 8 bases spanning the gap. The length of the CDR3 is 14 residues. The CDR3 here is CASSQEPGAGELFF. The CDR3 DNA follows: TGCGCCAGCAGCCAAGAACCAGGGGCCGGGGAGCTGTTTTTT.

This clonotype showed up just a few times. One base away lies a much larger clone, so this may be a sequencing read error. The rearrangement uses TRBV11-2 and TRBJ2-5; D might be TRBD1 (5 bases). This CDR3 has 13 amino acids. V lost 3 bases to trimming and J lost 1 base, with 6 bases between them. Germline V lookup: CDR1 SGHAT, CDR2 FQNNGV. The CDR3 region is CASSLDTQETQYF. CDR3 sequence (DNA): TGTGCCAGCAGCTTGGACACCCAAGAGACCCAGTACTTC. Full variable domain (missing parts from reference TRBV11-2 and TRBJ2-5): EAGVAQSPRYKIIEKRQSVAFWCNPISGHATLYWYQQILGQGPKLLIQFQNNGVVDDSQLPKDRFSAERLKGVDSTLKIQPAKLEDSAVYLCASSLDTQETQYFGPGTRLLVL.

This clonotype was observed a handful of times. V usage is TRBV20-1 and J usage is TRBJ2-4, with D possibly matching TRBD1 (6 bases). CDR3 length: 16 amino acids. CDR1 is DFQATT, CDR2 SNEGSKA, per germline (reference sequence). Trimming left V 0 bases short and J 0 bases short, with 12 bases between. CDR3 nucleotide sequence: TGCAGTGCTAGAGAGGGGGCAGGGCTAGCCAAAAACATTCAGTACTTC. Translation: CSAREGAGLAKNIQYF.

V usage is TRBV7-6 and J usage is TRBJ1-5; 8 bases map to TRBD1. This CDR3 is built from 14 residues. The germline V gene has CDR1 SGHVS and CDR2 FNYEAQ. Trimming cost V 5 bases and J 2 bases; bases outside gene matches: 2. This CDR3 reads CASSRTGCNQPQHF. The CDR3 DNA follows: TGTGCCAGCAGCAGGACAGGGTGCAATCAGCCCCAGCATTTT.

The V call is TRBV12-3 or TRBV12-4, the J call TRBJ2-7, with D tentatively TRBD2 (5 bases). The CDR3 sequence is 13 residues long. With 5 bases removed from V and 2 bases from J, the gap between germline ends came to 10 bases. This CDR3 reads CASSPGVPYEQYF. In DNA form, the CDR3 reads TGTGCCAGCAGTCCCGGGGTACCCTACGAGCAGTACTTC.

This chain uses TRBV6-2 or TRBV6-3 with TRBJ2-3; a possible D gene is TRBD2 (6 bases). The CDR3 contains 13 residues. V was cut by 10 bases and J by 2 bases, with 13 bases left in between. The germline CDR1 and CDR2 sequences are MNHEY and SVGEGT. CDR3 sequence (DNA): TGTGCCACGATCGGGACTGTCACAGATACGCAGTATTTT. Amino acids: CATIGTVTDTQYF.

The chain combines TRBV24-1 with TRBJ1-5, with a weak D call TRBD1 (5 bases). The CDR3 is made up of 15 amino acids. Deletions cut 1 base from V and 7 bases from J, with 13 bases between. Germline V lookup: CDR1 KGHDR, CDR2 SFDVKD. CDR3 region: CATSDFFQGGQPQHF. DNA of the CDR3: TGTGCCACCAGTGATTTCTTCCAGGGCGGGCAGCCCCAGCATTTT.

This clonotype was counted between two and nine times. This sequence joins TRBV6-5 and TRBJ1-5; tentative D call: TRBD1 (5 bases). The V gene lost 2 bases and the J gene lost 7 bases, with 9 bases spanning the gap. Germline V gene sequence: CDR1 MNHEY, CDR2 SVGAGI. The CDR3 consists of 13 residues. The CDR3: CASSYKGNQPQHF. CDR3 coding DNA: TGTGCCAGCAGTTACAAGGGGAACCAGCCCCAGCATTTT.

The gene calls are TRBV28 and TRBJ1-6; D not resolved. V lost 6 bases and J lost 8, with 11 bases in between. The V gene's germline CDR1 is MDHEN and CDR2 SYDVKM. The CDR3 is 13 residues long. The CDR3 here is CASSLPPDSPLHF. CDR3 DNA: TGTGCCAGCAGCCTCCCCCCGGATTCACCCCTCCACTTT. Filled out from reference TRBV28 and TRBJ1-6, the complete variable domain reads DVKVTQSSRYLVKRTGEKVFLECVQDMDHENMFWYRQDPGLGLRLIYFSYDVKMKEKGDIPEGYSVSREKKERFSLILESASTNQTSMYLCASSLPPDSPLHFGNGTRLTVT.

The rearrangement uses TRBV7-2 and TRBJ2-5; TRBD1 might be the D (5 bases). Trimming removed 1 base from V and 9 bases from J, with 12 bases in between. The CDR3 sequence is 13 residues long. The germline gives CDR1 SGHTA, CDR2 FQGNSA. The CDR3 sequence is CASSLGQEGAQYF. The CDR3 DNA sequence: TGTGCCAGCAGCTTAGGGCAGGAAGGGGCCCAGTACTTC.